This T cell receptor (beta chain) originates from a study of identical twins. The length of the CDR3 is 16 residues. Germline CDR1 LNHNV, CDR2 YYDKDF (reference sequence). The V end lost 1 base, the J end lost 8 bases, and 18 bases lay between the germline ends. The study, taken as a whole, reports: There was more out-of-frame TCR alpha sharing in monozygotic twins than models estimated.

There are many counts of this clonotype. The antigen is undetermined. Healthy Caucasians supplied all donations. A template switching step contributed a universal primer site, while unique molecular identifiers were present in the cDNA. TCRdb redid the calling of the 5' RACE reads with MiXCR, one entry per CDR3 protein. The repertoire holds over 200,000 distinct CDR3 sequences, with roughly a tenth as singletons. The sequenced sample was memory (CD45RO+) T cells sorted from blood. This TCR came from a woman younger than 35 in good health. The rearrangement uses TRBV15 and TRBJ2-1; the D gene is possibly TRBD1 (5 bases). CDR3 protein: CATSRGLGAGTHEQFF. CDR3 DNA sequence: TGTGCCACCAGCAGAGGCCTTGGGGCAGGTACCCATGAGCAGTTCTTC.